A selection of T cell receptor beta chains follows, all from one sample in a study of regulatory T cells in long-lasting Graves disease. TCRdb analysed the multiplex PCR reads with MiXCR anew, one entry per CDR3 protein. The repertoire holds about 300,000 distinct CDR3 sequences, with under 20% as singletons. Sequencing used peripheral blood mononuclear cells (PBMCs), obtained at new diagnosis, from a patient treated with antithyroid drugs. These receptors originate from a female donor with Graves disease. The CDR3 runs from the conserved cysteine through the conserved F or W. The D gene is left open where the match is weak. Size values are once, few and many counts, or a class for expanded clones, and some rows have none.

J,V,size,D,DNA,CDR3
TRBJ2-7,TRBV25-1,many,-,TGTGCCAGCAGTGCGGGGCGCAGGGACGAGCAGTACTTC,CASSAGRRDEQYF
TRBJ2-5,TRBV15,many,TRBD2,TGTGCCACCAGCAGCAGCGGGAGAGGGGAGACCCAGTACTTC,CATSSSGRGETQYF
TRBJ2-7,TRBV28,many,TRBD1,TGTGCCAGCAGCATAGGACAGGGAGCCTACGAGCAGTACTTC,CASSIGQGAYEQYF
TRBJ1-1,TRBV19,many,-,TGTGCCAGTAGCTATGCGGACAGCGATAGGGAGAACACTGAAGCTTTCTTT,CASSYADSDRENTEAFF
TRBJ2-1,TRBV7-2,few,TRBD2,TGTGCCAGCAGCCTAGGGACTAGCGGTTTTAAGCAGTTCTTC,CASSLGTSGFKQFF
TRBJ2-2,TRBV30,few,TRBD1,TGTGCCTGGAGTGCCCGGGACAGGGGGATCGGGGAGCTGTTTTTT,CAWSARDRGIGELFF
TRBJ2-3,TRBV6-5,-,TRBD2,TGTGCCAGCAGTTACTCCCTAGCGGCGGTTCGCACAGATACGCAGTATTTT,CASSYSLAAVRTDTQYF
TRBJ2-1,TRBV11-1,-,-,TGTGCCAGCAGCTTAGGGGGTCTAGTAGCGGCCTATGAGCAGTTCTTC,CASSLGGLVAAYEQFF
TRBJ2-3,TRBV3-1,-,TRBD1,TGTGCCAGCAGCCGTTCTGAGTTGACAGGGCTGGGCACAGATACGCAGTATTTT,CASSRSELTGLGTDTQYF
TRBJ2-3,TRBV15,many,-,TGTGCCACCAGCACCGCTTTTATAGTCAACACAGATACGCAGTATTTT,CATSTAFIVNTDTQYF
TRBJ2-5,TRBV2,-,TRBD1,TGTGCCAGCAGTGGGACAGGGGCCCCTCAGTACTTC,CASSGTGAPQYF
TRBJ2-1,TRBV30,many,TRBD2,TGTGCCTGGGCGGGAGCTTGGGCAGATGAGCAGTTCTTC,CAWAGAWADEQFF
TRBJ2-7,TRBV6-1,many,TRBD2,TGTGCCAGCAGCCGAACTAGCGGGGGGAGGTACGAGCAGTACTTC,CASSRTSGGRYEQYF
TRBJ2-7,TRBV19,few,TRBD2,TGTGCCAGTAGTTCGGGACTAGCGGGAGGCGGGTTCGAGCAGTACTTC,CASSSGLAGGGFEQYF
TRBJ1-2,TRBV18,many,-,TGTGCCAGCTCACCGGGACGAAGTAACTATGGCTACACCTTC,CASSPGRSNYGYTF
TRBJ2-1,TRBV6-2/TRBV6-3,few,TRBD2,TGTGCCAGCAGTTTTATAGCGGGAGGGCCCAATGAGCAGTTCTTC,CASSFIAGGPNEQFF
TRBJ1-1,TRBV25-1,few,-,TGTGCCAGCAGTGACCCGACTTCCGGGGGCCTTGGGGGGACTGAAGCTTTCTTT,CASSDPTSGGLGGTEAFF
TRBJ2-1,TRBV30,many,-,TGTGCCTGCGTTGGGAATGAGCAGTTCTTC,CACVGNEQFF
TRBJ2-5,TRBV12-3/TRBV12-4,few,TRBD1,TGTGCCAGCAGGCCTTCGGGACAGCACAGGGAGACCCAGTACTTC,CASRPSGQHRETQYF
TRBJ1-2,TRBV28,-,TRBD1,TGTGCCAGCAGTTTGCGGACAGGGGCATTTGGCTACACCTTC,CASSLRTGAFGYTF
TRBJ1-1,TRBV19,many,-,TGTGCCAGTAGTATGGGGCAGATGAACACTGAAGCTTTCTTT,CASSMGQMNTEAFF
TRBJ2-5,TRBV29-1,-,-,TGCAGCGTGGGGGATGGGATGGAGGCCCAGTACTTC,CSVGDGMEAQYF
TRBJ1-5,TRBV7-2,few,-,TGTGCCAGCAGCTGGGCTGGGGGGCCCAATCAGCCCCAGCATTTT,CASSWAGGPNQPQHF
TRBJ2-1,TRBV2,-,TRBD2,TGTGCCAGCAGTACCTCCGGAAGCGAGCGGGAGGGGTTTCGCTACAATGAGCAGTTCTTC,CASSTSGSEREGFRYNEQFF
TRBJ1-3,TRBV28,many,-,TGTGCCAGCAGTCCTACCGGGGGGTCCCCCAGGGAAAACACCATATATTTT,CASSPTGGSPRENTIYF
TRBJ1-1,TRBV30,many,TRBD1,TGTGCCTGGAGGGAAAGGGGGCCCACTGAAGCTTTCTTT,CAWRERGPTEAFF
TRBJ2-7,TRBV11-2,-,TRBD1,TGTGCCAGCAGCTTAGTAACCGGGACAGGGTTATACGAGCAGTACTTC,CASSLVTGTGLYEQYF
TRBJ2-2,TRBV6-5,many,TRBD1,TGTGCCAGCAGTTACACGATCGTAGTAAGGGGGCTCGGGGAGCTGTTTTTT,CASSYTIVVRGLGELFF
TRBJ2-7,TRBV6-5,many,-,TGTGCCAGCAGTTCCGCGACTAGTCGAGAGCAGTACTTC,CASSSATSREQYF
TRBJ1-5,TRBV29-1,many,-,TGCAGCGTTGATCAAGGAGTGAATCAGCCCCAGCATTTT,CSVDQGVNQPQHF
TRBJ2-7,TRBV28,few,-,TGTGCCAGCAGTCCGAGGGGGAGCTCCTACGAGCAGCACTTC,CASSPRGSSYEQHF
TRBJ2-1,TRBV6-2/TRBV6-3,few,-,TGTGCCAGCGGGCTCCGAGGGGATGAGCAGTTCTTC,CASGLRGDEQFF
TRBJ1-3,TRBV2,many,-,TGTGCCAGTCTAGAGGGAGCCGGAAACACCATATATTTT,CASLEGAGNTIYF
TRBJ2-7,TRBV27,many,-,TGTGCCAGCAGTCGGGCGGGGCTAGGGAGCTCCTACGAGCAGTACTTC,CASSRAGLGSSYEQYF
TRBJ2-3,TRBV3-1,many,-,TGTGCCAGCAGCCAAGACTGGAGGGCAGATACGCAGTATTTT,CASSQDWRADTQYF
TRBJ2-3,TRBV24-1,many,TRBD2,TGTGCCACCAGTGATTTGGCCGCCCCGGGACTAGCGGGGAGCACAGATACGCAGTATTTT,CATSDLAAPGLAGSTDTQYF
TRBJ1-1,TRBV24-1,many,-,TGTGCCACCAGTGATTTCGGGACCAAAGCTTTCTTT,CATSDFGTKAFF
TRBJ2-7,TRBV18,many,TRBD1,TGTGCCAGCTCACCACCGTCGGGACAGGGTAATTCCTACGAGCAGTACTTC,CASSPPSGQGNSYEQYF
TRBJ2-7,TRBV27,many,-,TGTGCCAGCACCCGGGGTCGGGGGACTTCACTGTACGAGCAGTACTTC,CASTRGRGTSLYEQYF
TRBJ1-2,TRBV28,many,-,TGTGCCAGCAGTTCCCGCCCGGGATACTTCGACTATGGCTACACCTTC,CASSSRPGYFDYGYTF
TRBJ2-7,TRBV5-1,many,TRBD2,TGCGCCAGCAGCCCGGGACTAGCGGGAAGGAGCTCCTACGAGCAGTACTTC,CASSPGLAGRSSYEQYF
TRBJ2-7,TRBV9,-,-,TGTGCCAGCAGCGTAGGTGCCCCTGGGAACGAGCAGTACTTC,CASSVGAPGNEQYF
TRBJ2-1,TRBV10-3,many,TRBD2,TGTGCCATCAGAACCGGGACTAGCGGATACAATGAGCAGTTCTTC,CAIRTGTSGYNEQFF
TRBJ2-4,TRBV11-3,few,TRBD2,TGTGCCAGCAGCTTAACTGGCTCCATAGCGGGAGCTTTTATGGACATTCAGTACTTC,CASSLTGSIAGAFMDIQYF
TRBJ2-3,TRBV12-3/TRBV12-4,many,-,TGTGCCAGCAGTTTGTCTCTTGCGGCCGGAAACTCCGCAGATACGCAGTATTTT,CASSLSLAAGNSADTQYF
TRBJ2-3,TRBV13,many,TRBD2,TGTGCCAGCAGCCCTAGACTAGCGGGAGGCTATACGCAGTATTTT,CASSPRLAGGYTQYF
TRBJ2-2,TRBV7-3,many,TRBD2,TGTGCCAGCAGCATGACTAGCGGGAGGGTCGCCGGGGAGCTGTTTTTT,CASSMTSGRVAGELFF
TRBJ1-1,TRBV30,-,-,TGTGCCTGGACGCAGGGTTGGGAGATGAATTACGCTTTCTTT,CAWTQGWEMNYAFF
TRBJ2-3,TRBV7-8,-,-,TGTGCCAGCAGCTTAGTAGGCGGGGGCCCCGGGGCCACAGATACGCAGTATTTT,CASSLVGGGPGATDTQYF
TRBJ2-1,TRBV12-3/TRBV12-4,many,TRBD2,TGTGCCAGCAGTATGGGACTAGCGGGAGGAAATGAGCAGTTCTTC,CASSMGLAGGNEQFF